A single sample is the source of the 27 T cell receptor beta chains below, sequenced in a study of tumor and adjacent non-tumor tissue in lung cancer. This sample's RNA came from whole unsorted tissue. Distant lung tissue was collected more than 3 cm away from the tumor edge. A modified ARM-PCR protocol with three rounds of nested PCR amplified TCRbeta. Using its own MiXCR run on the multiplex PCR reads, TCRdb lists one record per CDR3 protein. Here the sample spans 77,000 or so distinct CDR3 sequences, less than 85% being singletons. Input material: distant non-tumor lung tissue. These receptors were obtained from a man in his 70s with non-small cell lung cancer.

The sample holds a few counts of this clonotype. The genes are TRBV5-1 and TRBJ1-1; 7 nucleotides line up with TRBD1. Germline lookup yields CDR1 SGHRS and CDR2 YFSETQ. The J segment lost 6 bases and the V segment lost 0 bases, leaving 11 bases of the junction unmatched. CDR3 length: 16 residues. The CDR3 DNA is TGCGCCAGCAGCTTGGCCTGGGCAGGGCAGGGGGCTGAAGCTTTCTTT. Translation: CASSLAWAGQGAEAFF.

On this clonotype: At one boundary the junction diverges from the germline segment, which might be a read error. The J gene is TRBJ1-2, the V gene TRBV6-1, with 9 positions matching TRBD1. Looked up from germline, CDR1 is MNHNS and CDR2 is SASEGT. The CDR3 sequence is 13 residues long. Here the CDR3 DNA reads TGTGCCAGAAGTGGAGGGACAGGGAATGACTACACCTTC. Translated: CARSGGTGNDYTF.

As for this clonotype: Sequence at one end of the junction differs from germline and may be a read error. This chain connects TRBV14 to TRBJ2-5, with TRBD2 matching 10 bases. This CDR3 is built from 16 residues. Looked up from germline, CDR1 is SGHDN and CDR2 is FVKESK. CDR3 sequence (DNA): TGTGCCAGCAGTCCCTTAGGTCTAGCGGGGGAAGAGAGCCAGTACTTC. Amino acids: CASSPLGLAGEESQYF.

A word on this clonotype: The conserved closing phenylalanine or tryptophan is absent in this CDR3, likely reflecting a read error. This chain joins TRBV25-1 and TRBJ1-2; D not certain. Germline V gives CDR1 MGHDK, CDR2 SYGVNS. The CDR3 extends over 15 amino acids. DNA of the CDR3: TGTGCCAGTAGTGAGTTGCACAATTGGCAGACCGGCTACACCTTA. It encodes CASSELHNWQTGYTL.

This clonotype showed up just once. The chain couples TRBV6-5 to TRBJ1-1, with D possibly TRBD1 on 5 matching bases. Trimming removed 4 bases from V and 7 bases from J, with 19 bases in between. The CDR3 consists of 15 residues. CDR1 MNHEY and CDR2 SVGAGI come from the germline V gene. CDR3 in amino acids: CASSFSGRGLGEAFF. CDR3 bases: TGTGCCAGCAGTTTCTCAGGTCGGGGGTTGGGTGAAGCTTTCTTT.

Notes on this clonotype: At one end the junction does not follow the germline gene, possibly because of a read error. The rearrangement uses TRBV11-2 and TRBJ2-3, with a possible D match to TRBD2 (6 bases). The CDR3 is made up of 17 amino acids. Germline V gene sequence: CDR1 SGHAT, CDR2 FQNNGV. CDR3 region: CASSLDLSGGLGNMQYF. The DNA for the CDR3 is TGTGCCAGCAGCCTAGACCTTAGCGGCGGGCTTGGGAATATGCAGTATTTT.

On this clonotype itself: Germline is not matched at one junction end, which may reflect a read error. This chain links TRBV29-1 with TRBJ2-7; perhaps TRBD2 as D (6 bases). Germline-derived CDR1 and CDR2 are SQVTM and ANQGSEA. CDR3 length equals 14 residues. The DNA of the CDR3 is TGTAGTGTTGAAAGGGCGGGACCGACCTACAAGCAGTACTTC. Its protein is CSVERAGPTYKQYF.

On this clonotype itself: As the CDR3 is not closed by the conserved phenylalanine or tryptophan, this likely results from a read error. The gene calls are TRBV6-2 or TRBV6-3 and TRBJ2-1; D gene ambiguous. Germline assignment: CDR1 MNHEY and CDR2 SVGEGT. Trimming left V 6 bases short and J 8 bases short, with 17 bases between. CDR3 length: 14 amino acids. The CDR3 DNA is TGTGCCAGCAGAATTGGGTCCAATCAAGATGAGCAGTTCATC. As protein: CASRIGSNQDEQFI.

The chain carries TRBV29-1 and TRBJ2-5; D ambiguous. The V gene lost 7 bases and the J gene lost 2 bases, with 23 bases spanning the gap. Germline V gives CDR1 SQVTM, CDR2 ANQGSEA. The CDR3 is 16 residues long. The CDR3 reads CSAKPYLQAGQETQYF. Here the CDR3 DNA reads TGCAGCGCCAAGCCCTACCTTCAGGCAGGACAAGAGACCCAGTACTTC.

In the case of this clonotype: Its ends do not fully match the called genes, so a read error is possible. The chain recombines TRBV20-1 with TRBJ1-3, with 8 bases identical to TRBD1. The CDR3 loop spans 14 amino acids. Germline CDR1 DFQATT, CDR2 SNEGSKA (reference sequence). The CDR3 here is CCAPGTGEGNTIYF. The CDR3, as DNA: TGCTGTGCCCCCGGGACAGGTGAAGGAAACACCATATATTTT.

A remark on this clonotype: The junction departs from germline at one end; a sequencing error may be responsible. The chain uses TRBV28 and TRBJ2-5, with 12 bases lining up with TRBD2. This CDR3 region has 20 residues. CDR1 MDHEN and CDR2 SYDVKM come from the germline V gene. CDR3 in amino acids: CASSFLGLQTSGRGEETQYF. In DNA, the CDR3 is TGTGCCAGTAGTTTTCTTGGCCTCCAGACTAGCGGGAGAGGGGAAGAGACCCAGTACTTC.

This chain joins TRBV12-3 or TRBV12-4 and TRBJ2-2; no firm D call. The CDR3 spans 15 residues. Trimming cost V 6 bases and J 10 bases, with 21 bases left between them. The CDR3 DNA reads TGTGCCAGCAGCCCCCAATATGGGAACGCCGAGGAGCTGTTTTTT. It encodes CASSPQYGNAEELFF.

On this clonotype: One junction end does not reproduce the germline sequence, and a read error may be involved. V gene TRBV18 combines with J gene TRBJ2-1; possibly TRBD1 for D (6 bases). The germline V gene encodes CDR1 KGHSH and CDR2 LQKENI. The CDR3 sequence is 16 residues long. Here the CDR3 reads CPSSPPTGSGGNEQFF. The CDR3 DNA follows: TGTCCCAGCTCACCCCCAACAGGGAGCGGTGGGAATGAGCAGTTCTTC.

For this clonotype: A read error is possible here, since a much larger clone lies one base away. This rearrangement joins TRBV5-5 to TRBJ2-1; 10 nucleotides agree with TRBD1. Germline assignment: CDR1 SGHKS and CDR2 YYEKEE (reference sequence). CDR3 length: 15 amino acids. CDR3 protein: CANSHDRGRGNEQFF. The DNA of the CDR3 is TGTGCCAACAGCCACGACAGGGGGCGAGGCAATGAGCAGTTCTTC.

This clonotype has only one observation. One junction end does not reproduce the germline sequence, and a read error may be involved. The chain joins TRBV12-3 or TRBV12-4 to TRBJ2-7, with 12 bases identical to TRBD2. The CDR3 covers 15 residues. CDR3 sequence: CTSSSTSGRSYEKYF. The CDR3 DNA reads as TGTACCAGCAGTTCCACTAGCGGGAGGTCCTACGAGAAGTACTTC.

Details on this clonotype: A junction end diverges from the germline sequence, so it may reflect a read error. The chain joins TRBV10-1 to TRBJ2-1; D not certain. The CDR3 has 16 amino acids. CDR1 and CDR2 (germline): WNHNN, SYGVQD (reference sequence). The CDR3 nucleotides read TGCGCCAGCAATGAGAGTACTCTAAGGCCCTACAATGAGCAGTTCTTC. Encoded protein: CASNESTLRPYNEQFF.

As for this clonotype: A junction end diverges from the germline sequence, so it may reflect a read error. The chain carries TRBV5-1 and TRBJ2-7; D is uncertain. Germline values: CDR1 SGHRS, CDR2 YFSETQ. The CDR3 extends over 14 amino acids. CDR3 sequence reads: CPSSLGPWSYEQYF. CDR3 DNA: TGCCCCAGCAGCTTGGGTCCCTGGTCCTACGAGCAGTACTTC.

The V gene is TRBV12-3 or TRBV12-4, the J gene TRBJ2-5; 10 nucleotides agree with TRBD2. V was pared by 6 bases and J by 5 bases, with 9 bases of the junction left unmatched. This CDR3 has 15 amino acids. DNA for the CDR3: TGTGCCAGCAGCCCCAGCGGGAGGGTAGGGGAGACCCAGTACTTC. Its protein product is CASSPSGRVGETQYF.

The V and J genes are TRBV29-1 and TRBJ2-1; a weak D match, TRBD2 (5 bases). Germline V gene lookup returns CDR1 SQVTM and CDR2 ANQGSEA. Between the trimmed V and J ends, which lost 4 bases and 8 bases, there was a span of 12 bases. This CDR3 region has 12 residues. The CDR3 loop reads CSVAEGRYEQFF. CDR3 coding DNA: TGCAGCGTTGCCGAGGGCAGGTATGAGCAGTTCTTC.

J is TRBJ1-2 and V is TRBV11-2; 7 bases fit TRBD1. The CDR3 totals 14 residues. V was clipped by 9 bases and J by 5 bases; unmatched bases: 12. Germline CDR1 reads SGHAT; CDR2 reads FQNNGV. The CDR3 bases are TGTGCCAGTTGCGTTCAGGGGGGGGATTATGGCTACACCTTC. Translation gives CASCVQGGDYGYTF.

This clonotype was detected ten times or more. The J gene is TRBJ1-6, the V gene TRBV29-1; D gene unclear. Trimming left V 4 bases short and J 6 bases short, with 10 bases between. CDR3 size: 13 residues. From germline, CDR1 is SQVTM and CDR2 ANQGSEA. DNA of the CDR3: TGCAGCGTTGGTCAGGAACTTAATTCACCCCTCCACTTT. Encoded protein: CSVGQELNSPLHF.

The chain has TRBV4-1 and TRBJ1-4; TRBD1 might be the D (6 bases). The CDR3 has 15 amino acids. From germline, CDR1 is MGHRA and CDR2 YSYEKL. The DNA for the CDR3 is TGCCCCATCAGCCCGCTTAAGGGGGGCGATGAAAAACTGTTTTTT. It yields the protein CPISPLKGGDEKLFF.

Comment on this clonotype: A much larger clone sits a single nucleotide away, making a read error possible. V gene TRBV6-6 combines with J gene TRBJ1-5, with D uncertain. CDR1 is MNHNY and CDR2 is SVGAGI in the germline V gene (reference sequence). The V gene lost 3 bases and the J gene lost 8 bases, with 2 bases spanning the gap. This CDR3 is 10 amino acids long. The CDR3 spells CASSYKPQHF. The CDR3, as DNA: TGTGCCAGCAGTTATAAGCCCCAGCATTTT.

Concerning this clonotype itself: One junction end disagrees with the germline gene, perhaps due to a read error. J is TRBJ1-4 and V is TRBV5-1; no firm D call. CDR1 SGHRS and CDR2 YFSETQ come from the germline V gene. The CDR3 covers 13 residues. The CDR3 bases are TGCGCCAACAGCGTCCAGCTTAATGAAAGACTGTTTTTT. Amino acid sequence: CANSVQLNERLFF.

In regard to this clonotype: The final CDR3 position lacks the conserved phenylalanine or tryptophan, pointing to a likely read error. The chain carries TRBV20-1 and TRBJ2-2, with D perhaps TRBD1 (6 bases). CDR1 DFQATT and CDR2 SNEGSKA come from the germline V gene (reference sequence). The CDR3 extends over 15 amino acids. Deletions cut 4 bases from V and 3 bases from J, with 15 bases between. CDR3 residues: CSAKLTGSDTGELFI. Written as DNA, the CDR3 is TGCAGTGCTAAACTGACAGGTTCGGACACCGGGGAGCTGTTTATT.

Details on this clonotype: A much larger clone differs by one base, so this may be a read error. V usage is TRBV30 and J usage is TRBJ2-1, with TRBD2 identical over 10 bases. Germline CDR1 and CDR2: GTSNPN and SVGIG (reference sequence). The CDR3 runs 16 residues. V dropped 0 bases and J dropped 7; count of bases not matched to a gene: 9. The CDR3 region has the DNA TGTGCCTGGAGTGTAGATTCGGGACTAGCGAAGAATGAGCAGTTCTTC. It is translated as CAWSVDSGLAKNEQFF.

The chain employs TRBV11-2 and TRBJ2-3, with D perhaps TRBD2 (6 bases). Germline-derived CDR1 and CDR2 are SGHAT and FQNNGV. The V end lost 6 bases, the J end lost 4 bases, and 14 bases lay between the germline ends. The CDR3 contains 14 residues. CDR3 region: CASRSRGFSDTQYF. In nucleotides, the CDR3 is TGTGCCAGCAGGTCACGGGGGTTTTCAGATACGCAGTATTTT.